This TCR beta chain was found in a study of T cells in localized non-small cell lung cancer (dated by TCRdb to 2018 to 2020). Context from the whole study: The study analyzed T cell repertoires of 200 to 250 early-stage NSCLC patients, comparing tumors and uninvolved tumor-adjacent lungs. Of the NSCLC patients, around 130 were male and about a hundred were female, and the mean age was about 69 years. The cohort comprised roughly 220 treatment-naïve NSCLC patients with resected, localized lung tumors. General findings and caveats noted by the study authors: Because multi-region tumor sequencing was not performed, intratumor heterogeneity could not be ruled out. A median of about 55 of the top 100 tumor clones were detected in paired uninvolved adjacent lung, and some 30 of these tumor clones were also found among the top 100 clones of the paired uninvolved adjacent lung. Because of the exploratory design, TCR variables were selected using unadjusted p-values without false-discovery rate correction. Uninvolved tumor-adjacent lung showed the highest T cell clonality, higher than tumor, which suggests more focused antigenic responses in the uninvolved tumor-adjacent lung. Higher blood T cell density associated with longer overall survival, while higher adjacent-lung clonality associated with shorter survival.

Notes on this clone: The clone's antigen remains unknown. Base qualities were left out, and no much larger clone turns up one base away.

From the cysteine up to the phenylalanine, the CDR3 has a length of 16 residues. Kept here is only the CDR3 DNA, which spans 48 bases and is read in frame from base 1. V gives up 2 bases and J gives up 1 base, and the segment between their germline ends measures 14 bases. CDR1 is given as SGHRS and CDR2 as YFSETQ, both from the germline V gene. At diagnosis, tumor, uninvolved tumor-adjacent lung and peripheral blood were collected and then preserved as a mix of FFPE and fresh-frozen material. Blood samples were analyzed as peripheral blood mononuclear cells for TCR repertoire profiling. TCR beta CDR3 regions were sequenced from DNA using the immunoSEQ Assay. The original methods were these. To compute T cell density, TCR beta template counts were normalized to usable DNA, which was estimated by amplifying housekeeping genes. Using the preseqR package, richness was estimated by extrapolating to 120,000 templates for tissue samples and 400,000 templates for PBMC samples. Clonality was taken to be one minus Pielou's evenness. Tissue-enriched TCRs were identified through differential abundance testing performed on productive amino-acid clonotypes, with a minimum total count of 5 and an alpha of 0.1. The Jaccard Index and the Morisita Overlap Index were used to measure how much the repertoires overlapped between compartments. GLIPH grouped TCR beta CDR3s together with public tetramer-defined viral CDR3s, and a viral motif had to include at least three viral sequences and show V-gene enrichment. The clones in this table, taken by TCRdb from immuneACCESS, are in-frame only. Not every clone is retained; where verified, under half of the shortfall comes from an unresolved V gene, and the cause of the rest is unknown. V and J calls and clone size are given by that table; D and trimming were obtained from the DNA. The sample table lists some 29,000 clones, approximately 90% of them with a count of one. The ten largest clones represent about 3% of the sample.

The TCR originated in a woman aged 18 to 55 with stage I lung adenocarcinoma. This specimen consisted of peripheral blood, obtained before any cancer treatment. Recombination connected TRBV5-1 to TRBJ2-3, and possibly TRBD1, on 5 matching bases. The CDR3 protein sequence reads: CASSFGQGGRTDTQYF. The nucleotide sequence reads as follows: TGCGCCAGCAGCTTCGGGCAGGGCGGACGCACAGATACGCAGTATTTT.